This record looks at one TCR beta chain sequence and its context. Its antigen target is currently unknown. Base qualities were left out, and no much larger clone turns up one base away. The immunoSEQ Assay, a bias-controlled multiplex PCR, was used to amplify TCRbeta CDR3 regions from genomic DNA. In the original analysis: Within the assay, amplification of reference gene primers was used to estimate how many nucleated cells each sample contained. Sequence reads were collapsed and filtered to measure the absolute abundance of every unique TCRbeta CDR3 rearrangement. For each sample, productive Simpson clonality was calculated by taking the square root of Simpson's diversity index across productive rearrangements. Imported from immuneACCESS, the table was reduced by TCRdb to in-frame sequences with V and J called. These copies leave out some clones; in studies compared against another copy, an unresolved V gene accounts for under half, and the cause of the remainder is not known. Clone size and V and J calls were adopted from that table, with D and trimming inferred from the DNA. Within this sample are 290,000 or so clones, with approximately 82% of them counted one time only. 5% of the sample is taken by the ten largest.

CDR1 and CDR2 were assigned from the germline V gene (reference sequence) as SGHKS and YYEKEE. The CDR3 measures 15 amino acids from cysteine to phenylalanine. The kept DNA is CDR3 alone, 45 bases in frame from the first base. Trimming removed 4 bases from V and 7 bases from J, leaving 17 bases between the germline ends. The data were taken from a study of blood T cell repertoires in COVID-19 (dated by TCRdb to 2018 to 2020). The study in broad terms: Samples from collaborators originated in the United States, Italy and Spain and spanned both the acute and convalescent phases of COVID-19. Where available, HLA class I and class II types were obtained from metadata supplied by the sample provider rather than from assay-based typing. The sample metadata nearly always contained a de-identified subject ID, COVID-19 status, age in years and sex. Samples came from the ongoing ImmuneRACE study (first 160 participants) plus 1,254 subjects from 6 global collaborators. The prospective study material was composed of cDNA or gDNA derived from T cells, B-cell-depleted T cells, or PBMCs. The repertoires were released in a freely available public database intended as a resource for research on the immune response to SARS-CoV-2. Deeply sampled blood TCRbeta repertoires from subjects exposed to, actively infected with, or recovered from COVID-19 were included in the dataset. General study outcomes and caveats: How much clinical and demographic metadata was included differed by source and by participant, and the metadata was provided uncurated.

Enrolling through a virtual design, the prospective study's participants ranged in age from roughly 18 to 95 years and lived across roughly 24 United States geographic areas. In the prospective study, cohorts were assigned on the basis of participant-reported clinical history obtained from a screening survey and a study questionnaire. Exposed participants had been in contact with someone with a PCR-confirmed or clinician-diagnosed COVID-19 case within 2 weeks of study entry. In the prospective study, whole blood, serum and a nasopharyngeal or oropharyngeal swab were collected from each participant by mobile phlebotomists. Prospective study participants could optionally give additional blood draws and questionnaires over an approximately two-month period. Prospective study blood samples were shipped either frozen or at room temperature before DNA extraction.

The sequenced sample was PBMCs or T cells enriched from blood (not recorded which). This TCR was recovered from a middle-aged man who had been exposed to COVID-19. Recombination joined TRBV5-5 with TRBJ2-2; the D gene is possibly TRBD2, with 6 bases matching. The CDR3 region has the sequence CASSPRTDGGGELFF. In nucleotides, the sequence is TGTGCCAGCAGCCCGCGGACCGACGGGGGCGGGGAGCTGTTTTTT.